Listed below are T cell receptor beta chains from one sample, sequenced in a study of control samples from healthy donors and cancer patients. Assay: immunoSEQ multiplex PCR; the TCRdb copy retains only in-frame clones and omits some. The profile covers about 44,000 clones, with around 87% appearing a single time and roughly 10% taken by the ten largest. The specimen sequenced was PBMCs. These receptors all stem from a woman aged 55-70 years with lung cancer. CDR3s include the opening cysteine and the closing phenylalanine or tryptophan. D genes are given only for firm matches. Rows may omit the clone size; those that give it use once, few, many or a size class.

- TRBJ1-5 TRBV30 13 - CAWSVKGNQPQHF TGTGCCTGGAGTGTTAAAGGCAATCAGCCCCAGCATTTT
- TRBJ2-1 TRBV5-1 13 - CASSSGPMDEQFF TGCGCCAGCAGCTCCGGGCCCATGGATGAGCAGTTCTTC
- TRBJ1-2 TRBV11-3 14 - CASSLAATAYGYTF TGTGCCAGCAGCTTAGCGGCCACGGCCTATGGCTACACCTTC
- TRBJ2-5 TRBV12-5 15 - CASFSGRGVGETQYF TGTGCTAGTTTTTCTGGGCGAGGGGTCGGGGAGACCCAGTACTTC
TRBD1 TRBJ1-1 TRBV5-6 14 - CASSFGTGSFEAFF TGTGCCAGCAGCTTCGGGACAGGGTCCTTTGAAGCTTTCTTT
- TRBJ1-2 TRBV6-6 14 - CASSYLEGHYGYTF TGTGCCAGCAGTTACCTCGAGGGTCACTATGGCTACACCTTC
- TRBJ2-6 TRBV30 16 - CAWNPGILSGANVLTF TGTGCCTGGAACCCAGGGATCCTCTCTGGGGCCAACGTCCTGACTTTC
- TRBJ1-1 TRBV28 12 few CASSFGGTEAFF TGTGCCAGCAGTTTTGGAGGGACTGAAGCTTTCTTT
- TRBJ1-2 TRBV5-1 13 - CASSPGTNAPYTF TGCGCCAGCAGCCCCGGGACAAACGCCCCCTACACCTTC
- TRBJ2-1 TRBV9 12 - CASNQGNNEQFF TGTGCCAGCAACCAGGGAAACAATGAGCAGTTCTTC
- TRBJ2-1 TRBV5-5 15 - CASSLEGSPYNEQFF TGTGCCAGCAGCTTAGAGGGGTCGCCCTACAATGAGCAGTTCTTC
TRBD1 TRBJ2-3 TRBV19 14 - CASTRRQGFETQYF TGTGCCAGTACCAGGAGACAGGGGTTTGAGACGCAGTATTTT
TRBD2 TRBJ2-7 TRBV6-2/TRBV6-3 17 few CASSYWDRRTSGNEQYF TGTGCCAGCAGTTATTGGGACAGGAGGACTAGCGGGAACGAGCAGTACTTC
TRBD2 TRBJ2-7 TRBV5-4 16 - CASSLGAAGGGYEQYF TGTGCCAGCAGCTTGGGTGCAGCGGGAGGCGGTTACGAGCAGTACTTC
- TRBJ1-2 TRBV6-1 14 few CASSESVANYGYTF TGTGCCAGCAGTGAGAGTGTAGCTAACTATGGCTACACCTTC
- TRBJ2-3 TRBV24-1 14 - CATSDLAGTDTQYF TGTGCCACCAGTGATTTGGCTGGCACAGATACGCAGTATTTT
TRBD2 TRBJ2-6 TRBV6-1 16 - CASSDRGGGGANVLTF TGTGCCAGCAGTGATCGCGGGGGAGGTGGGGCCAACGTCCTGACTTTC
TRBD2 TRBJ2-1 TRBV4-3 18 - CASSHGTSGFSSYNEQFF TGCGCCAGCAGCCATGGGACTAGCGGCTTCAGCTCCTACAATGAGCAGTTCTTC
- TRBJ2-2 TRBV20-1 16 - CSASGGVPWNTGELFF TGCAGTGCTAGTGGAGGGGTTCCATGGAACACCGGGGAGCTGTTTTTT
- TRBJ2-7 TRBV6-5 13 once CASSSGWTYEQYF TGTGCCAGCAGCTCAGGGTGGACCTACGAGCAGTACTTC
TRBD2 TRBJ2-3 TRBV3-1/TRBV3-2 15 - CASSPTSGSGDTQYF TGTGCCAGCAGCCCCACTAGCGGGAGTGGGGATACGCAGTATTTT
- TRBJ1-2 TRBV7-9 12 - CASSLDMEGYTF TGTGCCAGCAGCTTAGATATGGAGGGCTACACCTTC
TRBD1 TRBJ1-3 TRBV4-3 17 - CASSQDRDRGPGNTIYF TGCGCCAGCAGCCAAGATAGGGACAGGGGGCCTGGAAACACCATATATTTT
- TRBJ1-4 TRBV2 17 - CASSGVKGLATNEKLFF TGTGCCAGCAGTGGGGTTAAAGGACTCGCAACTAATGAAAAACTGTTTTTT
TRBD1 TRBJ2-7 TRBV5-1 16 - CASSSETGDFSYEQYF TGCGCCAGCAGCTCTGAGACAGGGGATTTCTCCTACGAGCAGTACTTC
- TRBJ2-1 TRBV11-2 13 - CASSGGPVPEQFF TGTGCCAGCAGCGGCGGCCCCGTACCGGAGCAGTTCTTC
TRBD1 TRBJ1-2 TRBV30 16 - CAWSQESGTVGGSYTF TGTGCCTGGAGCCAGGAATCTGGGACAGTGGGAGGAAGCTACACCTTC
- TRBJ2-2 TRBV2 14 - CASSVQGTTGELFF TGTGCCAGCAGTGTACAGGGTACCACCGGGGAGCTGTTTTTT
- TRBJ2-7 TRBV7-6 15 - CASSSRGDRAYEQYF TGTGCCAGCAGCTCTCGCGGGGACAGAGCCTACGAGCAGTACTTC
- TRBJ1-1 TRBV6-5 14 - CAQSRTPGNTEAFF TGTGCCCAAAGTCGAACCCCCGGAAACACTGAAGCTTTCTTT
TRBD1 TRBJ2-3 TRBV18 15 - CASSPGTGRIDTQYF TGTGCCAGCTCACCCGGGACAGGGAGGATAGATACGCAGTATTTT
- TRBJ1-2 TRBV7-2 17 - CASSWVLGDLSNYGYTF TGTGCCAGCAGCTGGGTATTAGGGGACCTAAGTAACTATGGCTACACCTTC
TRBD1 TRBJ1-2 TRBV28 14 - CASSLYHRGLGYTF TGTGCCAGCAGTTTATATCACAGGGGGCTGGGCTACACCTTC
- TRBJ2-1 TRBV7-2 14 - CASSLQSDSNEQFF TGTGCCAGCAGCTTACAAAGTGATTCCAATGAGCAGTTCTTC
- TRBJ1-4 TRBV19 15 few CASCWGDSTNEKLFF TGTGCCAGCTGCTGGGGTGACTCAACTAATGAAAAACTGTTTTTT
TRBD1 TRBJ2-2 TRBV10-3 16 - CAIREFGTGRTGELFF TGTGCCATCAGGGAATTCGGGACAGGGCGCACCGGGGAGCTGTTTTTT
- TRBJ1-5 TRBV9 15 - CASDQGDYSNQPQHF TGTGCCAGTGATCAGGGAGATTATAGCAATCAGCCCCAGCATTTT
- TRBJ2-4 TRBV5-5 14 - CASSRWGGENIQYF TGTGCCAGCAGCCGTTGGGGTGGAGAAAACATTCAGTACTTC
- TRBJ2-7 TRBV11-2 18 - CASSPQGISRGAPYEQYF TGTGCCAGCAGCCCCCAAGGGATATCCAGGGGGGCTCCCTACGAGCAGTACTTC
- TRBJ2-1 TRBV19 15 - CASSRGSYSYNEQFF TGTGCCAGTAGTAGAGGGTCTTACTCCTACAATGAGCAGTTCTTC
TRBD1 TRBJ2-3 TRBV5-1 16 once CASSSPPDRDLDTQYF TGCGCCAGCAGCTCACCACCGGACAGGGATTTAGATACGCAGTATTTT
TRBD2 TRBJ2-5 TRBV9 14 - CASSVGDYKETQYF TGTGCCAGCAGCGTAGGGGACTATAAAGAGACCCAGTACTTC
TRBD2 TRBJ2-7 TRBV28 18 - CASSSPTSGRAASYEQYF TGTGCCAGCAGTTCCCCGACTAGCGGGAGGGCCGCTTCCTACGAGCAGTACTTC
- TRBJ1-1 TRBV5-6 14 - CASSLGGRGTEAFF TGTGCCAGCAGCTTGGGCGGAAGGGGGACTGAAGCTTTCTTT
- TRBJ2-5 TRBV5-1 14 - CASSLGMGLETQYF TGCGCCAGCAGCTTGGGTATGGGTTTGGAGACCCAGTACTTC
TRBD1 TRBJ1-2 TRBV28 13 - CASSWRGLGGYTF TGTGCCAGCAGCTGGAGGGGGCTGGGAGGCTACACCTTC
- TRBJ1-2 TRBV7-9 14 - CASSLEIPVDGYTF TGTGCCAGCAGCTTAGAAATCCCGGTAGATGGCTACACCTTC
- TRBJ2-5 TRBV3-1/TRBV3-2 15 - CASSQDGRREETQYF TGTGCCAGCAGCCAGGACGGGAGAAGGGAAGAGACCCAGTACTTC
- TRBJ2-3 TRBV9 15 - CASSVVGTSTDTQYF TGTGCCAGCAGCGTAGTCGGAACTAGCACAGATACGCAGTATTTT
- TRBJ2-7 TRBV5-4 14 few CASSWDSRSYEQYF TGTGCCAGCAGCTGGGACTCCCGCTCCTACGAGCAGTACTTC
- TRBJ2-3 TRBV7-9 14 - CASSLPGDSDTQYF TGTGCCAGCAGCTTACCGGGAGATTCAGATACGCAGTATTTT
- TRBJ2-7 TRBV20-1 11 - CSASGGGKQYF TGCAGTGCTAGTGGCGGAGGGAAGCAGTACTTC
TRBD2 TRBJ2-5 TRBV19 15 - CASSSEGTIQETQYF TGTGCCAGTAGTTCGGAAGGGACTATACAAGAGACCCAGTACTTC
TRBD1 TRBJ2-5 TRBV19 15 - CASSNWTGGDETQYF TGTGCCAGTAGTAACTGGACAGGGGGGGACGAGACCCAGTACTTC
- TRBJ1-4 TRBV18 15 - CASSPTAATNEKLFF TGTGCCAGCTCACCAACGGCTGCAACTAATGAAAAACTGTTTTTT
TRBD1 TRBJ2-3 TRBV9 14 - CASSGGQDGDTQYF TGTGCCAGCAGCGGAGGACAGGACGGCGATACGCAGTATTTT
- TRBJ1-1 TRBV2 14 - CASSEAGREAEAFF TGTGCCAGCAGTGAGGCAGGGAGGGAGGCTGAAGCTTTCTTT
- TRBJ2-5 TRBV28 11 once CASADQETQYF TGTGCCAGCGCTGATCAAGAGACCCAGTACTTC
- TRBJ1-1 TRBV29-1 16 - CSVGWGAQGWSTEAFF TGCAGCGTTGGGTGGGGGGCTCAGGGGTGGAGCACTGAAGCTTTCTTT
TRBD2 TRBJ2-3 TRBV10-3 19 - CATMVQHGKREPTTDTQYF TGTGCCACCATGGTCCAACATGGAAAGCGGGAACCAACCACAGATACGCAGTATTTT